This entry lists 32 T cell receptor beta chains sequenced from one sample in a study of cytomegalovirus exposure and HLA in healthy donors (dated by TCRdb to the late 2010s). Receptor libraries were prepared by the immunoSEQ multiplex PCR assay. A mixture of 60 forward primers for TCR Vbeta segments and 13 reverse primers for TCR Jbeta segments was used in the multiplex PCR. TCRdb re-hosts the immuneACCESS table, in-frame sequences only. Its copies lack some clones; in the studies checked, an unresolved V gene accounts for under half of them, and the cause for the rest is not known. This sample lists tens of thousands of clones; 60% to 70% were detected once. The top ten clonotypes cover around 6.5% of the sample. Sequencing was carried out using PBMCs. These receptors came from a woman aged 25 to 39 in good health and CMV-seronegative.

The sample holds a few counts of this clone. The gene calls are TRBV28 and TRBJ2-6, with D possibly being TRBD1 (6 bases). The CDR3 spans 17 residues. Germline V gives CDR1 MDHEN, CDR2 SYDVKM. V lost 7 bases, J lost 2 bases, and 18 bases lay in between. The CDR3 nucleotides are TGTGCCAGCAACTTGGGGACAACAGGGACTGGGGCCAACGTCCTGACTTTC. This translates into CASNLGTTGTGANVLTF.

The chain uses TRBV6-6 and TRBJ2-7; TRBD1 agrees at 7 bases. The CDR3 loop spans 15 amino acids. Germline CDR1 MNHNY, CDR2 SVGAGI (reference sequence). With 4 bases clipped from V and 1 base from J, the junction kept 7 bases outside the gene matches. This chain's CDR3 is CASSSTGKGSYEQYF. DNA for the CDR3: TGTGCCAGCAGTTCGACAGGGAAGGGGTCCTACGAGCAGTACTTC.

The CDR3 spells CASSESIAGTDTQYF. The DNA for the CDR3 is TGCGCCAGCAGTGAATCCATAGCGGGAACAGATACGCAGTATTTT. The chain uses TRBV10-1 and TRBJ2-3, with 8 bases identical to TRBD2. Germline trimming cut 3 bases from V and 3 bases from J; bases unmatched to any gene: 5. Germline V gene sequence: CDR1 WNHNN, CDR2 SYGVQD (reference sequence). The CDR3 is 15 amino acids.

This chain connects TRBV27 to TRBJ1-1; 7 nucleotides match TRBD1. Trimming removed 6 bases from V and 8 bases from J; junction bases left unmatched: 6. The CDR3 has 12 residues. Looked up from germline, CDR1 is MNHEY and CDR2 is SMNVEV (reference sequence). CDR3 in amino acids: CASSLKQGEAFF. The CDR3 DNA sequence: TGTGCCAGCAGCCTTAAACAGGGGGAAGCTTTCTTT.

This chain uses TRBV5-1 with TRBJ1-2; TRBD1 is a possible D gene (5 bases). CDR3 length: 15 residues. V was pared by 0 bases and J by 4 bases, with 13 bases between. Per the germline V gene, CDR1 is SGHRS and CDR2 is YFSETQ. In DNA form, the CDR3 reads TGCGCCAGCAGCTTGGCGGCAGGGAGGTTCTATGGCTACACCTTC. This codes for CASSLAAGRFYGYTF.

This chain joins TRBV30 and TRBJ2-7, with 12 bases lining up with TRBD2. This CDR3 region has 16 residues. Germline CDR1 and CDR2: GTSNPN and SVGIG (reference sequence). J lost 3 bases, V lost 3 bases, and 9 bases had no gene match. CDR3 nucleotide sequence: TGTGCCTGGAGCAACCCGGGACTAGCGGGCATCTACGAGCAGTACTTC. As protein: CAWSNPGLAGIYEQYF.

The J gene is TRBJ2-3, the V gene TRBV7-2; 10 bases line up with TRBD2. Germline V gene lookup returns CDR1 SGHTA and CDR2 FQGNSA. With 5 bases clipped from V and 6 bases from J, the junction kept 8 bases outside the gene matches. The CDR3 consists of 15 residues. The CDR3 region is CASSAVLAGRDTQYF. In DNA, the CDR3 is TGTGCCAGCAGCGCTGTACTAGCGGGGAGGGATACGCAGTATTTT.

A single count supports this clone. The chain recombines TRBV15 with TRBJ2-7; 13 bases agree with TRBD2. The J segment lost 5 bases and the V segment lost 3 bases, leaving 1 base of the junction unmatched. There are 14 residues in the CDR3. Germline V gene sequence: CDR1 LNHNV, CDR2 YYDKDF (reference sequence). CDR3 DNA sequence: TGTGCCACCAGCAGGGGGACTAGCGGGAACGAGCAGTACTTC. This gives the protein CATSRGTSGNEQYF.

This clone occurred a few times. This chain joins TRBV7-8 and TRBJ1-1; 9 nucleotides match TRBD1. Trimming cost V 0 bases and J 0 bases; bases outside gene matches: 2. The CDR3 spans 16 residues. CDR1 is SGHVS, CDR2 FQNEAQ, per germline. CDR3 in amino acids: CASSLARTGVNTEAFF. CDR3 nucleotides: TGTGCCAGCAGCTTAGCCCGGACAGGGGTGAACACTGAAGCTTTCTTT.

In its sample, this clone was seen a few times. The CDR3 DNA is TGTGCCAGCAGTGATATAGGGGCAGTAAATTCACCCCTCCACTTT. This sequence encodes CASSDIGAVNSPLHF. V is TRBV2 and J is TRBJ1-6; D is perhaps TRBD1 (5 bases). The V end lost 3 bases, the J end lost 7 bases, and 13 bases lay between the germline ends. The germline gives CDR1 SNHLY, CDR2 FYNNEI. This CDR3 comprises 15 residues.

The rearrangement uses TRBV7-2 and TRBJ1-5; D unclear. The CDR3 is 12 amino acids. V gave up 4 bases and J gave up 4 bases, with 5 bases separating them. Germline lookup yields CDR1 SGHTA and CDR2 FQGNSA. This CDR3 reads CASSSMNQPQHF. DNA of the CDR3: TGTGCCAGCAGCTCTATGAATCAGCCCCAGCATTTT. Full variable domain (missing parts from reference TRBV7-2 and TRBJ1-5): GAGVSQSPSNKVTEKGKDVELRCDPISGHTALYWYRQSLGQGLEFLIYFQGNSAPDKSGLPSDRFSAERTGGSVSTLTIQRTQQEDSAVYLCASSSMNQPQHFGDGTRLSIL.

The CDR3 here is CASSEGLAGQYEQYF. The CDR3 nucleotides are TGTGCCAGCAGTGAGGGACTAGCGGGGCAATACGAGCAGTACTTC. V and J are TRBV6-1 and TRBJ2-7; TRBD2 matches at 13 bases. Germline V gene sequence: CDR1 MNHNS, CDR2 SASEGT. The CDR3 covers 15 residues. V lost 3 bases, J lost 4 bases, and 3 bases stayed unmatched.

This chain links TRBV6-1 with TRBJ1-1, with TRBD1 as a possible D gene (6 bases). Germline CDR1 and CDR2: MNHNS and SASEGT. The CDR3 is 17 residues long. Trimming cost V 1 base and J 1 base, with 16 bases left between them. The CDR3 protein is CASSEVLTGLGNTEAFF. CDR3 DNA sequence: TGTGCCAGCAGTGAAGTCCTGACAGGTCTCGGGAACACTGAAGCTTTCTTT.

The chain has TRBV30 and TRBJ2-5, with unresolved D. The germline V and J ends were trimmed by 5 bases and 6 bases, with 13 bases remaining between them. This CDR3 is 12 amino acids long. Germline CDR1 GTSNPN, CDR2 SVGIG (reference sequence). The CDR3 here is CAWATSEKTQYF. The DNA of the CDR3 is TGTGCCTGGGCTACCTCGGAGAAGACCCAGTACTTC.

This clone has more than one count but fewer than ten. The chain uses TRBV27 and TRBJ2-1; 12 bases agree with TRBD1. The CDR3 is 16 amino acids. Per the germline V gene, CDR1 is MNHEY and CDR2 is SMNVEV (reference sequence). The V segment lost 5 bases and the J segment 6 bases; nucleotides outside the gene matches: 8. CDR3 DNA: TGTGCCAGCAGTACCGGGACAGGGGGCAGGGGCAATGAGCAGTTCTTC. Its translation: CASSTGTGGRGNEQFF.

This clone was recorded a few times. The gene calls are TRBV28 and TRBJ2-7; a possible D gene is TRBD1 (6 bases). CDR1 and CDR2 from the germline V gene are MDHEN and SYDVKM. The CDR3 loop spans 15 amino acids. V lost 3 bases to trimming and J lost 3 bases, with 15 bases between them. In DNA form, the CDR3 reads TGTGCCAGCAGTTTCGAAGACAGGCGGCTCTACGAGCAGTACTTC. Translated: CASSFEDRRLYEQYF.

This chain connects TRBV5-4 to TRBJ2-4; 16 bases line up with TRBD2. CDR3 length: 18 residues. Trimming cost V 4 bases and J 1 base; bases outside gene matches: 5. Germline values: CDR1 SGHNT, CDR2 YYREEE (reference sequence). This chain's CDR3 is CASSPGLAGGPAKNIQYF. CDR3 DNA sequence: TGTGCCAGCAGCCCGGGACTAGCGGGGGGGCCGGCCAAAAACATTCAGTACTTC.

Remarks on this clone: An end of the junction differs from the germline gene, which may be a read error. The V and J genes are TRBV9 and TRBJ2-4; unclear D gene. The germline gives CDR1 SGDLS, CDR2 YYNGEE. There are 18 residues in the CDR3. For the CDR3, the DNA is TGTGCCAGCAGCGGAATCCCCGACTCGAGACGAGGCCAAAACCTTCAGTACTTC. Amino acids: CASSGIPDSRRGQNLQYF.

This sequence joins TRBV29-1 and TRBJ2-6; D might be TRBD1 (5 bases). Germline V gives CDR1 SQVTM, CDR2 ANQGSEA. The CDR3 consists of 13 residues. V lost 6 bases and J 4 bases, leaving 10 bases between the germline ends. CDR3 amino acids: CSVTGMGANVLTF. CDR3 nucleotides: TGCAGCGTCACAGGAATGGGGGCCAACGTCCTGACTTTC.

The J gene is TRBJ2-2, the V gene TRBV18; maybe TRBD1 (6 bases). There are 16 residues in the CDR3. V dropped 3 bases and J dropped 4 bases, with 15 bases sitting between them. Per germline, CDR1 KGHSH and CDR2 LQKENI. CDR3 loop: CASSPQSRGVTGELFF. The DNA of the CDR3 is TGTGCCAGCTCACCTCAGTCCAGGGGCGTCACCGGGGAGCTGTTTTTT.

This clone was observed a handful of times. The chain carries TRBV27 and TRBJ2-3; weak D call: TRBD2 (5 bases). Germline lookup yields CDR1 MNHEY and CDR2 SMNVEV (reference sequence). The CDR3 totals 14 residues. Trimming stripped 5 bases from V and 2 bases from J, with 11 bases between. Here the CDR3 reads CASSQRAHTDTQYF. CDR3 sequence (DNA): TGTGCCAGCAGTCAGAGGGCTCACACAGATACGCAGTATTTT.

This clone was detected a few times. The chain recombines TRBV28 with TRBJ1-2; weak D call: TRBD1 (5 bases). The CDR3 runs to 13 residues. V was shortened by 2 bases and J by 4 bases, with 8 bases between the two germline ends. Germline V gene sequence: CDR1 MDHEN, CDR2 SYDVKM. CDR3 sequence: CASSLGGFYGYTF. CDR3 nucleotide sequence: TGTGCCAGCAGTTTAGGGGGGTTCTATGGCTACACCTTC.

This clone was detected a few times. J is TRBJ2-1 and V is TRBV2; D might be TRBD2 (6 bases). Per germline, CDR1 SNHLY and CDR2 FYNNEI. The CDR3 sequence is 15 residues long. Trimming removed 8 bases from V and 7 bases from J, with 21 bases in between. For the CDR3, the DNA is TGTGCCAGCCCTGGGGTGCTAGTGGAGGGGAATGAGCAGTTCTTC. Translated: CASPGVLVEGNEQFF.

The V gene is TRBV28, the J gene TRBJ1-5, with D unresolved. The germline gives CDR1 MDHEN, CDR2 SYDVKM. The CDR3 spans 14 residues. Trimming shortened V by 7 bases and J by 3 bases, and 13 bases separated the two germline ends. CDR3 region: CASIQANANQPQHF. CDR3 in DNA: TGTGCCAGCATCCAAGCCAACGCCAATCAGCCCCAGCATTTT.

The chain links TRBV5-4 to TRBJ2-5, with 9 bases fitting TRBD2. The CDR3 consists of 15 residues. Trimming at V came to 2 bases and at J to 5 bases, leaving 7 bases not matched to a gene. Germline lookup yields CDR1 SGHNT and CDR2 YYREEE (reference sequence). CDR3 bases: TGTGCCAGCAGCTTCGGCGGGAGGGTCGGGGAGACCCAGTACTTC. Its translation: CASSFGGRVGETQYF.

This rearrangement joins TRBV10-1 to TRBJ2-3; TRBD2 agrees at 10 bases. CDR1 and CDR2 from the germline V gene are WNHNN and SYGVQD (reference sequence). The CDR3 is made up of 17 amino acids. Trimming cost V 0 bases and J 3 bases; bases outside gene matches: 6. CDR3 residues: CASSESILAGVTDTQYF. Written as DNA, the CDR3 is TGCGCCAGCAGTGAGTCGATCCTAGCGGGAGTAACAGATACGCAGTATTTT.

V gene TRBV28 combines with J gene TRBJ1-2; D is undetermined. The V and J ends lost 7 bases and 4 bases respectively, with 13 bases between them. This CDR3 is 13 amino acids long. The germline V gene encodes CDR1 MDHEN and CDR2 SYDVKM. CDR3 residues: CASNQDLTYGYTF. CDR3 in DNA: TGTGCCAGCAATCAGGATCTGACCTATGGCTACACCTTC.

The V call is TRBV4-1, the J call TRBJ2-3; a weak D match, TRBD1 (6 bases). The germline V and J ends were trimmed by 1 base and 6 bases, with 26 bases remaining between them. The CDR3 is 19 amino acids. Germline loops: CDR1 MGHRA, CDR2 YSYEKL. In nucleotides, the CDR3 is TGCGCCAGCAGCCAAGGAATAACCCTCAGACAGGCCCAGGGGGATACGCAGTATTTT. Translation gives CASSQGITLRQAQGDTQYF.

The chain carries TRBV5-1 and TRBJ1-1; D is undetermined. Germline CDR1 reads SGHRS; CDR2 reads YFSETQ. The CDR3 spans 12 residues. Deletions cut 0 bases from V and 10 bases from J, with 10 bases between. The CDR3 spells CASSLGGPGAFF. In nucleotides, the CDR3 is TGCGCCAGCAGCTTGGGAGGTCCGGGAGCTTTCTTT. Full variable domain (missing parts from reference TRBV5-1 and TRBJ1-1): KAGVTQTPRYLIKTRGQQVTLSCSPISGHRSVSWYQQTPGQGLQFLFEYFSETQRNKGNFPGRFSGRQFSNSRSEMNVSTLELGDSALYLCASSLGGPGAFFGQGTRLTVV.

This chain connects TRBV5-5 to TRBJ2-2, with TRBD2 matching 7 bases. The V gene's germline CDR1 is SGHKS and CDR2 YYEKEE (reference sequence). The ends lost 4 bases at V and 7 bases at J; junction bases unmatched: 7. The CDR3 has 14 residues. CDR3 sequence (DNA): TGTGCCAGCAGCCCGGGAGGTACATTCGGGGAGCTGTTTTTT. Its protein product is CASSPGGTFGELFF.

The J gene is TRBJ1-3, the V gene TRBV10-3; no clear D. The CDR3 extends over 13 amino acids. Between the trimmed V and J ends, which lost 3 bases and 0 bases, there was a span of 3 bases. In germline, CDR1 is ENHRY, CDR2 SYGVKD. The CDR3 loop reads CAISDSSGNTIYF. The DNA of the CDR3 is TGTGCCATCAGTGACAGCTCTGGAAACACCATATATTTT.

The gene calls are TRBV30 and TRBJ2-5; D not resolved. The J call may be faulty, since TRBJ2-7 better matches the DNA end. The CDR3 length is 12 residues. Germline V gene data show CDR1 as GTSNPN and CDR2 as SVGIG (reference sequence). CDR3 bases: TGTGCCTGGAGTGAGGACTCCTACGAGCAGTACTTC. This gives the protein CAWSEDSYEQYF.